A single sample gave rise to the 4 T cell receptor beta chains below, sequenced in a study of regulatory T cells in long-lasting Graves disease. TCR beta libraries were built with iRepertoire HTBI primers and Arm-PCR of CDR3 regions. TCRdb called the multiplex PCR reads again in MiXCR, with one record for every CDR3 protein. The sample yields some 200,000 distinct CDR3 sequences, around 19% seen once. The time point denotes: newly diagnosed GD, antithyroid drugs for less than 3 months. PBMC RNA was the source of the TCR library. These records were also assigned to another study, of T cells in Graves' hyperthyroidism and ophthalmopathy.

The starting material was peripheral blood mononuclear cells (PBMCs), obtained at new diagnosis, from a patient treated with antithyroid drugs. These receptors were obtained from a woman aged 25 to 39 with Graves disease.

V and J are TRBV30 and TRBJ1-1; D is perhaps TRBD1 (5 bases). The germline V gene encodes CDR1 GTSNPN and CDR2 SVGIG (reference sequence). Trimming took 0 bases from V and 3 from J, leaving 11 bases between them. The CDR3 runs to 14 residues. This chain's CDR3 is CAWSVPGLYTEAFF. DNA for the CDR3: TGTGCCTGGAGTGTACCAGGGCTGTACACTGAAGCTTTCTTT. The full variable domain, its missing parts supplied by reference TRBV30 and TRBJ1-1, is SQTIHQWPATLVQPVGSPLSLECTVEGTSNPNLYWYRQAAGRGLQLLFYSVGIGQISSEVPQNLSASRPQDRQFILSSKKLLLSDSGFYLCAWSVPGLYTEAFFGQGTRLTVV.

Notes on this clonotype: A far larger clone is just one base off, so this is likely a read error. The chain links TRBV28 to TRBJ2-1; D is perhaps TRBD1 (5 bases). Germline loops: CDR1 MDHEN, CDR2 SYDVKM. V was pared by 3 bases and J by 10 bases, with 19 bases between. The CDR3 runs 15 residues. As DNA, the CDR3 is TGTGCCAGCAGTTTGATCATAGGGGCTTCCTACGAGCAGTTCTTC. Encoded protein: CASSLIIGASYEQFF.

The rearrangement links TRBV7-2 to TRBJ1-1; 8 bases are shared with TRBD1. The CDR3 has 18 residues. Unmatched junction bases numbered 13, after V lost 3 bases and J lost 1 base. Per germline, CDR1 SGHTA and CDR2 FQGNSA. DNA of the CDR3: TGTGCCAGCAGCTTCAGCCGGACAGGGAAAGGTCGGAACACTGAAGCTTTCTTT. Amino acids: CASSFSRTGKGRNTEAFF. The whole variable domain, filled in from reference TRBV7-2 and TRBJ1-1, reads GAGVSQSPSNKVTEKGKDVELRCDPISGHTALYWYRQSLGQGLEFLIYFQGNSAPDKSGLPSDRFSAERTGGSVSTLTIQRTQQEDSAVYLCASSFSRTGKGRNTEAFFGQGTRLTVV.

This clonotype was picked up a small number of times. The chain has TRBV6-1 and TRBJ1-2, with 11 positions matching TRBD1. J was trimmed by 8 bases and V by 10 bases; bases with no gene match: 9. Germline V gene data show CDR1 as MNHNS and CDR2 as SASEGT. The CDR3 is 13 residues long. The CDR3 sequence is CATWTGGSKGYTF. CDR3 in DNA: TGTGCCACCTGGACAGGGGGCAGCAAGGGCTACACCTTC.